The clone carrying this T cell receptor beta chain has more than one count but fewer than ten. The data belong to a study of blood T cell repertoires in COVID-19. This CDR3 has 13 residues. Germline V gene lookup returns CDR1 MNHEY and CDR2 SVGEGT. The V gene lost 5 bases and the J gene lost 1 base, with 8 bases spanning the gap. Libraries were prepared by immunoSEQ multiplex PCR; TCRdb keeps only in-frame clonotypes and omits some of them. The data contain about 220,000 clones, 80% to 85% of them seen just once; the ten biggest clones take up 2.3%. The chain carries TRBV6-2 or TRBV6-3 and TRBJ1-1; D is undetermined. The sample comprised peripheral blood. This clonotype was obtained from a woman aged 60-70 years with acute or convalescent COVID-19. The CDR3 loop is CASSPEANTEAFF. As DNA, the CDR3 is TGTGCCAGCAGTCCCGAGGCGAACACTGAAGCTTTCTTT.